This TCR beta chain was observed in a study of beta chain features in type 1 diabetes. This clone was detected a few times. The authors reverse transcribed all of the isolated RNA, so sequencing captured expressed TCRB transcripts. TCRdb's copy holds only in-frame clones and misses some; the assay was immunoSEQ multiplex PCR. The sample carries 300,000 to 350,000 clones, 8% recorded once. Germline V gene data show CDR1 as MDHEN and CDR2 as SYDVKM. The CDR3 extends over 14 amino acids. V shed 4 bases, J shed 7 bases, and the junction held 4 bases outside the gene matches. This chain connects TRBV28 to TRBJ2-2, with 9 bases that match TRBD1. Input material: central memory CD4+ T cells from blood. This clonotype was sampled from a woman aged 18-29 years in good health. This chain's CDR3 is CASSSGQGYGELFF. Here the CDR3 DNA reads TGTGCCAGCAGTTCGGGACAGGGTTACGGGGAGCTGTTTTTT.